The source of this T cell receptor beta chain is a study of cytomegalovirus exposure and HLA in healthy donors (TCRdb year 2017). Some background on the complete study: In an earlier analysis of 550 to 750 of the donors, around 300 Gb of sequence data and just under 120 million unique TCR beta sequences from roughly 190 million T cells were reported. An early release covering about 600 HLA-typed donors comprised 250 to 350 gigabases of sequencing data and some 79 million unique TCR sequences. Among the roughly 400 genotyped donors, 75% to 90% belonged to the genetic ancestry cluster associated with self-reported Caucasian donors. The study aimed to test whether signatures of past pathogen exposure could be identified by cataloging public T cell receptors. The study used immunosequencing to profile the T cell repertoires of about 670 subjects and linked those repertoires to cytomegalovirus serostatus. A separate validation cohort of over a hundred different subjects was used in addition to the approximately 640-subject first cohort. High-throughput TCR immunosequencing, statistical association of individual TCRs with disease status, and machine learning were combined to predict cytomegalovirus infection status. A later analysis re-analyzed previously published TCR beta repertoires from 666 donors and added high-resolution HLA genotyping to study TCR occurrence patterns. Rather than drawing on any new phenotypic data, the later analysis identified candidate immune exposures from TCR beta sequences and the way those sequences occurred across donors. An earlier analysis of 587 of the donors used high-throughput TCR beta sequencing to judge whether each TCR beta V gene segment behaved as functional or pseudogenic. Donor age, sex, ethnicity and CMV serostatus were collected together with the repertoire data. Genome-wide SNP genotypes for about 55% of the roughly 670 donors were used in a later genetic analysis, which treated that subset as a discovery cohort. Every repertoire in the discovery cohort had been generated on one and the same sequencing platform. Class I and class II HLA loci were covered by the typing at four-digit resolution. The number of typed donors differed by locus: about 620-640 for A, B, C, DRB1 and DQB1; roughly 510 for DQA1; approximately 600 for DPA1; and some 430 for DPB1. Because of strong linkage in the cohort, five DR-DQ haplotypes were treated as single units for association and clustering. Among around 400 genotyped donors of the cohort, an average of roughly 240,000 unique TCR beta nucleotide sequences were sequenced per donor, around 20% of them non-productive.

The CDR3 runs 13 amino acids, cysteine and phenylalanine included. Just CDR3 DNA is preserved here, 39 bases in frame from base 1. V is cut by 5 bases and J by 3 bases, and the space between the germline ends is 10 bases. Taken from the germline V gene, the CDR1 and CDR2 loops are SGHTA and FQGTGA. With respect to this clone: There is no known antigen for this receptor. Within one base of it there is no much larger clone, and no base qualities were kept.

Libraries were prepared through the immunoSEQ multiplex PCR assay. For the multiplex PCR, a mixture combining 60 forward primers for TCR Vbeta segments and 13 reverse primers for TCR Jbeta segments was used. The CDR3 region of rearranged TCR beta genes was amplified from genomic DNA by a multiplex PCR assay. The amplified TCR beta libraries were sequenced on the Illumina HiSeq System as 87-base-pair reads. As for the authors' bioinformatics: Across the 500 to 750 repertoires, a later analysis counted tens of millions of unique TCR beta chains, 9.5 million to 13 million of which were shared by at least two donors. A nearest-neighbor algorithm error-corrected the raw reads and collapsed the reads into unique sequences, merging closely related sequences to remove PCR and sequencing errors. V, D and J gene segments were assigned by aligning CDR3 sequences to IMGT reference sequences. For a sequence to be retained, at least a six-nucleotide match to both a V gene segment and a J gene segment was required. A rearrangement was called productive if the CDR3 had no stop codons and remained in frame with V and J, and every other rearrangement was called non-productive. Following IMGT convention, CDR3 was defined as the stretch from the second conserved V-encoded cysteine to the conserved J-encoded phenylalanine. The earlier analysis of a few hundred of the donors excluded sequences that lacked an unambiguous match to a single V gene segment. An earlier analysis of fewer than 750 of the donors called V segments functional above 56.7% productive rearrangements and segregating when the between-donor standard deviation exceeded 5%. A statistical classification framework was built for diagnosing cytomegalovirus status from the catalog of TCR beta chain sequences. V and J gene assignment, in a later analysis, came from comparing TCR nucleotide sequences with IMGT/GENE-DB human TR gene sequences. Using the TCRdist pipeline, a later analysis assigned CDR3 sequences along with most-parsimonious VDJ recombination scenarios. In a later analysis, each TCR beta chain was defined by its CDR3 amino acid sequence together with its V-gene family, and reads without a unique V-gene family were excluded. To address suspected cross-contamination and a sequencing artifact, a later analysis removed some 620 highly shared, low-generation-probability nucleotide sequences. For each public chain, a later analysis derived a clonal expansion index from normalized ranks of inferred template counts within each repertoire. A later analysis computed generation probabilities with a VDJ recombination model fitted to out-of-frame rearrangements, and checked the results against IGoR. In a later analysis, hypergeometric tests were used to score TCR-TCR, TCR-HLA and TCR-CMV co-occurrence, with a repertoire-size bias correction applied to TCR pairs. To estimate false discovery rates, a later analysis permuted the HLA or CMV assignments 20 times. In a later analysis, co-occurring TCRs were grouped using DBSCAN, and TCRdist sequence similarity was added for clustering within HLA-allele-positive subsets. Co-occurrence clustering excluded repertoires with fewer than 30,000 or more than 120,000 public chains, plus five with anomalous nucleotide sharing. Entries here come from immuneACCESS through TCRdb and include only in-frame sequences with V and J called. Some clones fail to appear in such tables; in the studies checked, an unresolved V gene covers under half of the shortfall, and the cause of the remainder is unknown. V and J calls and clone size are given by that table; D and trimming were obtained from the DNA. For this sample the table gives 90,000 to 120,000 clones, of which over 65% were detected only once. The leading ten clones occupy around 15% of the sample.

Beyond this particular receptor, the publication reports: A further reported finding was that TCR beta sequences accurately predicted the HLA-A and HLA-B alleles for most subjects in the first cohort. The authors suggested that the approach could potentially be extended to other disease states and immunological phenotypes. In a later analysis, HLA-associated TCR beta chains were found to be more clonally expanded and to have lower generation probabilities than equally common non-associated chains. Linkage disequilibrium might explain the correlated functional status among segregating V segments, but an unknown experimental factor could not be ruled out. Broadly in line with IMGT annotations, most TCR beta V segments showed up in productive rearrangements about 90% or about 30% of the time in an earlier analysis of 450 to 600 of the donors. Immune exposure information for the cohort was limited to CMV serostatus. Because counts were too low, about 18 rarely observed V segments, including chromosome 9 orphons, were excluded from the earlier analysis of 500 to 700 of the donors. This cohort had only TCR beta chains sequenced, and the lack of alpha or paired-chain data limited which features could be detected. Presence/absence analyses assumed roughly uniform sequencing depth across donors, an assumption that may not hold. Most TCR sequences were seen in very few donors, while some public TCRs were found in many individuals. Some IMGT-functional V segments, including TRBV6-2 and TRBV6-3, could not be told apart with the 87-base-pair reads, so those segments were excluded. A later analysis associated about 18,000 TCR beta sequences with specific HLA alleles at a false discovery rate of 0.05. A later genetic analysis associated a missense DCLRE1C variant with V-gene and J-gene trimming of TCR beta chains, and an independent cohort replicated the association. In a later analysis, TCR association rates were found to vary across HLA loci, with the most associated TCRs seen for DRB1 alleles and the fewest for HLA-C alleles. Because HLA typing was unavailable for some donors at each locus, only the typed subset was used in association tests. According to a later genetic analysis, donors in an Asian-associated ancestry cluster had fewer N-insertions in productive TCRs than the roughly 700-donor mean. According to a later analysis, parvovirus B19, influenza, CMV and Epstein-Barr virus appeared linked to several top co-occurrence clusters. Most CMV-associated TCR beta chains appeared to be HLA-restricted in a later analysis, and the HLA associations seemed to be driven largely by CMV exposure. Cytomegalovirus status was reported to be diagnosed by the classifier with high specificity and sensitivity in both the original and validation cohorts. In vitro tests confirmed that a few of the cytomegalovirus-associated TCR beta chains recognize cytomegalovirus antigens. Strong co-occurrence of HLA alleles, especially DR and DQ, made assigning TCR associations to individual alleles difficult. The study listed over 150 TCR beta chains as associated with cytomegalovirus. A cluster of highly shared sequence variants was judged likely to be a technical artifact of the sequencing pipeline.

The cohort consisted of some 670 healthy bone marrow donors. At the time of sampling, every cohort member was nominally healthy, though immune exposures that went unrecorded were likely present. The donor tested CMV seropositive, placing the donor among the approximately 310 seropositive members of the cohort. Each donor provided a peripheral blood sample, and peripheral blood mononuclear cells were used for TCR beta sequencing. The Qiagen DNeasy Blood Extraction Kit was used to extract genomic DNA from the blood cell samples. The TCR originated in a woman in her 40s in good health and CMV-seropositive. The chain was built from TRBV7-3 and TRBJ1-1, with no confident D gene call. Sequencing input: PBMCs. The DNA reads as follows: TGTGCCAGCAGCGCAGACTCAGACACTGAAGCTTTCTTT. Translated, this gives CASSADSDTEAFF. Here the CDR3 is joined to the reference TRBV7-3 and TRBJ1-1 genes, and the full variable domain is: GAGVSQTPSNKVTEKGKYVELRCDPISGHTALYWYRQSLGQGPEFLIYFQGTGAADDSGLPNDRFFAVRPEGSVSTLKIQRTERGDSAVYLCASSADSDTEAFFGQGTRLTVV.